Each of the 15 T cell receptor beta chains below was sequenced from the same sample in a study of metastatic and nonmetastatic thyroid tumors. Using MiXCR, TCRdb reanalyzed the PCR reads. The sample lists 50,000 to 60,000 clones, 17% occurring once. All patients reached thyroid surgery having received no treatment beforehand. The source material was blood. The receptors stem from a female donor with papillary thyroid cancer or a benign thyroid nodule (not recorded which). Some clones in this sample may be carry-over from other donors' samples.

Here the CDR3 reads CASSLVSQPSSYEQYF. In DNA, the CDR3 is TGTGCCAGCAGCTTAGTAAGCCAGCCATCTTCCTACGAGCAGTACTTC. The chain combines TRBV11-2 with TRBJ2-7, with D unclear. The V gene's germline CDR1 is SGHAT and CDR2 FQNNGV. V was clipped by 1 base and J by 1 base, with 14 bases between them. This CDR3 is built from 16 residues.

At least ten counts were recorded for this clone. The chain joins TRBV2 to TRBJ2-2; D not certain. The V end was cut by 8 bases, the J end by 2 bases, with 12 bases between. Looked up from germline, CDR1 is SNHLY and CDR2 is FYNNEI. This CDR3 is 14 amino acids long. Written as DNA, the CDR3 is TGTGCCAGCCGAGAACAGACTAACACCGGGGAGCTGTTTTTT. This translates into CASREQTNTGELFF.

The table lists this clone with many counts. This chain connects TRBV10-2 to TRBJ1-4; D not resolved. Germline V CDR1 and CDR2: WSHSY, SAAADI. This CDR3 has 13 amino acids. Trimming pared 8 bases from V and 0 bases from J, leaving 7 bases between. CDR3 sequence (DNA): TGCGCCAGCGCCAGAACAACTAATGAAAAACTGTTTTTT. Amino acids: CASARTTNEKLFF.

On this clone: Being one base from a much bigger clone, this may be a read error. Other DNA sequences in this sample translate to the same CDR3. This chain joins TRBV7-9 and TRBJ2-1; D unclear. The germline V gene encodes CDR1 SEHNR and CDR2 FQNEAQ (reference sequence). The CDR3 is 14 residues long. V lost 0 bases to trimming and J lost 12 bases, with 15 bases between them. The CDR3 spells CASSLALTRSLQFF. The CDR3 DNA reads as TGTGCCAGCAGCTTAGCGCTTACCCGCTCCTTGCAGTTCTTC.

In the case of this clone: The junction differs from germline at one of its ends, possibly a read error. The J gene is TRBJ2-7, the V gene TRBV19; 9 bases line up with TRBD2. Germline CDR1 is LNHDA and CDR2 is SQIVND (reference sequence). The CDR3 runs 16 residues. The DNA for the CDR3 is TGTGCCAGTGGTATAGCGGGACTAGCAAAAACCTACGAGCAGTACTTC. The encoded protein is CASGIAGLAKTYEQYF.

By its share, this clone is medium-sized. The chain recombines TRBV6-1 with TRBJ1-6, with 8 bases lining up with TRBD1. Germline V gene sequence: CDR1 MNHNS, CDR2 SASEGT. With V trimmed by 5 bases and J by 8 bases, 8 bases remained unmatched. There are 15 residues in the CDR3. DNA for the CDR3: TGTGCCAGCAGTCCCTTGGGGACAGGAGATTCACCCCTCCACTTT. Residues: CASSPLGTGDSPLHF.

This clone has only a few counts. In DNA, the CDR3 is TGTGCCAGCAGTTACTCCTGGGTTATGAGCACTGAAGCTTTCTTT. Its protein product is CASSYSWVMSTEAFF. The V and J genes are TRBV6-5 and TRBJ1-1; no clear D gene. This CDR3 spans 15 amino acids. Germline assignment: CDR1 MNHEY and CDR2 SVGAGI. Trimming cost V 0 bases and J 4 bases, with 12 bases left between them.

This rearrangement joins TRBV6-1 to TRBJ1-6; D is uncertain. This CDR3 spans 15 amino acids. V lost 4 bases and J 7 bases, leaving 14 bases between the germline ends. Germline V gene data show CDR1 as MNHNS and CDR2 as SASEGT. Here the CDR3 DNA reads TGTGCCAGCAGTGCCGGCGAAGGTTGGAATTCACCCCTCCACTTT. This gives the protein CASSAGEGWNSPLHF.

This clone was counted many times. The chain uses TRBV29-1 and TRBJ2-1, with D maybe TRBD2 (6 bases). The CDR3 spans 11 residues. Germline lookup yields CDR1 SQVTM and CDR2 ANQGSEA. V was shortened by 4 bases and J by 7 bases, with 8 bases between the two germline ends. CDR3 protein: CSVGGGNEQFF. Here the CDR3 DNA reads TGCAGCGTTGGTGGAGGGAATGAGCAGTTCTTC.

This clone was seen ten or more times. This sequence joins TRBV10-3 and TRBJ2-1; 11 nucleotides match TRBD2. Germline V lookup: CDR1 ENHRY, CDR2 SYGVKD. The CDR3 sequence is 15 residues long. V lost 6 bases to trimming and J lost 10 bases; unmatched junction nucleotides: 11. The CDR3 region is CAISPTSGDEKEQFF. The CDR3 DNA reads TGTGCCATCAGCCCGACTAGCGGGGATGAGAAAGAGCAGTTCTTC.

This clone was seen a handful of times. The chain employs TRBV6-1 and TRBJ2-5; 8 bases are shared with TRBD1. After removal of 6 bases from V and 4 bases from J, the junction contained 10 bases not matched to a gene. Germline V gene data show CDR1 as MNHNS and CDR2 as SASEGT. The CDR3 length is 15 residues. The CDR3, as DNA: TGTGCCAGCAGCCGGACAGGACAGGGCTTAGAGACCCAGTACTTC. Its protein product is CASSRTGQGLETQYF.

This clone was counted a few times. The chain carries TRBV2 and TRBJ1-6; 7 nucleotides match TRBD1. Germline V gene data show CDR1 as SNHLY and CDR2 as FYNNEI. Losses at the gene ends were 4 bases for V and 6 bases for J; bases not matched to a gene: 3. The CDR3 extends over 14 amino acids. CDR3: CASSGDSINSPLHF. CDR3 sequence (DNA): TGTGCCAGCAGTGGGGACAGCATTAATTCACCCCTCCACTTT.

For this clone: One junction end does not reproduce the germline sequence, and a read error may be involved. CDR3 protein: CASIYPPGAGGRTGELFF. The CDR3 DNA is TGTGCCAGCATTTACCCCCCCGGGGCAGGGGGCCGAACCGGTGAGCTGTTTTTT. This sequence joins TRBV6-5 and TRBJ2-2, with 8 bases identical to TRBD1. The germline CDR1 and CDR2 sequences are MNHEY and SVGAGI. The CDR3 totals 18 residues.

There are many counts of this clone. The chain links TRBV19 to TRBJ2-5; 13 bases match TRBD2. V dropped 6 bases and J dropped 4; count of bases not matched to a gene: 5. The germline gives CDR1 LNHDA, CDR2 SQIVND (reference sequence). CDR3 length equals 15 residues. The CDR3 DNA follows: TGTGCCAGTAGAGGACTAGCGGGAGTCGGAGAGACCCAGTACTTC. Translation: CASRGLAGVGETQYF.

This chain links TRBV6-1 with TRBJ1-5; D gene unclear. The germline V gene has CDR1 MNHNS and CDR2 SASEGT. The CDR3 sequence is 12 residues long. V was shortened by 2 bases and J by 9 bases, with 8 bases between the two germline ends. The CDR3, as DNA: TGTGCCAGCAGTGAATTAGCCTGGCCCCAGCATTTT. It yields the protein CASSELAWPQHF.